Listed here are 6 T cell receptor beta chains from one sample, sequenced in a study of T cells expressing NK-cell markers. TCRdb reprocessed the 5' RACE reads and keeps a single row for each CDR3 protein, giving no DNA. The listing records 400,000 or so distinct CDR3 sequences. What was sequenced was blood T cells: a sorted CD56 or NKG2C T cell subset, CD4+ or CD8+ T cells, or bulk PBMC T cells (not recorded which). The origin of the receptors is a woman aged 50 to 60 in good health.

The chain is built from TRBV4-1 and TRBJ2-2; absent DNA, TCRdb's TRBD2 call cannot be checked. This CDR3 has 16 residues. Per the germline V gene, CDR1 is MGHRA and CDR2 is YSYEKL. The CDR3 is CASSQVPGRHTGELFF.

The gene calls are TRBV4-2 and TRBJ2-1. The CDR3 length is 12 residues. CDR1 is LGHNA, CDR2 YNFKEQ, per germline. The CDR3 sequence is CASSPLGILKFF.

The chain links TRBV18 to TRBJ2-5. The CDR3 is 15 amino acids. CDR1 and CDR2 (germline): KGHSH, LQKENI. The CDR3 loop reads CASSPSADRKETQYF.

The chain uses TRBV6-2 or TRBV6-3 and TRBJ2-4; TCRdb returns TRBD2, unconfirmable since there is no DNA. Germline V gives CDR1 MNHEY, CDR2 SVGEGT. There are 13 residues in the CDR3. The CDR3 region is CASRGGGPNIQYF.

The rearrangement links TRBV20-1 to TRBJ1-1. Germline V CDR1 and CDR2: DFQATT, SNEGSKA (reference sequence). The CDR3 contains 15 residues. This chain's CDR3 is CSAKTVGTANTEAFF.

The rearrangement uses TRBV10-3 and TRBJ2-1; TCRdb calls TRBD2, which cannot be checked without DNA. In germline, CDR1 is ENHRY, CDR2 SYGVKD. The CDR3 extends over 15 amino acids. The CDR3 loop is CAISVLGLAGAEQFF.